Below, 14 T cell receptor beta chains from the same sample are listed, as sequenced in a study of blood T cell repertoires in COVID-19. The data were produced by immunoSEQ multiplex PCR, yet TCRdb's version contains in-frame clones alone and is incomplete. This sample has tens of thousands of clones, with roughly 87% found just once. The sequencing input was peripheral blood. All receptors derive from a woman aged 55-75 years with COVID-19, enrolled during active disease.

This chain links TRBV7-2 with TRBJ1-6; no clear D gene. Trimming took off 4 bases at V and 10 bases at J, with 8 bases between the two ends. CDR1 and CDR2 (germline): SGHTA, FQGNSA. The CDR3 runs to 12 residues. The CDR3 sequence: CASSSPPSPLHF. Here the CDR3 DNA reads TGTGCCAGCAGCTCTCCTCCCTCACCCCTCCACTTT.

The gene calls are TRBV5-1 and TRBJ2-5, with no clear D. V was cut by 0 bases and J by 3 bases, with 6 bases left in between. This CDR3 contains 13 residues. Germline CDR1 SGHRS, CDR2 YFSETQ. In DNA form, the CDR3 reads TGCGCCAGCAGCTTGGGGGCTGAAGAGACCCAGTACTTC. It specifies CASSLGAEETQYF.

This chain connects TRBV30 to TRBJ2-1; 8 nucleotides align to TRBD1. Germline lookup yields CDR1 GTSNPN and CDR2 SVGIG (reference sequence). The V segment lost 1 base and the J segment 8 bases; nucleotides outside the gene matches: 10. This CDR3 contains 15 residues. This CDR3 reads CAWSARLTGDDEQFF. The CDR3 DNA follows: TGTGCCTGGAGTGCGAGACTGACAGGGGACGATGAGCAGTTCTTC. The entire variable domain, with the rest obtained from reference TRBV30 and TRBJ2-1, is as follows: SQTIHQWPATLVQPVGSPLSLECTVEGTSNPNLYWYRQAAGRGLQLLFYSVGIGQISSEVPQNLSASRPQDRQFILSSKKLLLSDSGFYLCAWSARLTGDDEQFFGPGTRLTVL.

This clone turned up a few times. The chain uses TRBV6-6 and TRBJ1-6, with 11 bases that match TRBD1. After removal of 7 bases from V and 7 bases from J, the junction contained 3 bases not matched to a gene. This CDR3 is built from 14 residues. The germline V gene has CDR1 MNHNY and CDR2 SVGAGI (reference sequence). The CDR3 loop is CASTRTGGNSPLHF. The CDR3 DNA reads TGTGCCAGCACCAGGACAGGGGGCAATTCACCCCTCCACTTT.

The chain combines TRBV11-1 with TRBJ2-1; the match to TRBD2 covers 9 bases. The CDR3 covers 15 residues. Germline CDR1 SGHAT, CDR2 FQDESV (reference sequence). The trim removed 5 bases at V and 1 base at J, leaving 3 bases unmatched. The CDR3 region has the DNA TGTGCCAGCAGCGTGCTAGCGGGGTCCTACAATGAGCAGTTCTTC. Protein sequence: CASSVLAGSYNEQFF.

The chain links TRBV7-7 to TRBJ2-7, with TRBD1 matching 8 bases. The CDR3 loop spans 15 amino acids. CDR1 SSHAT and CDR2 FNYEAQ come from the germline V gene (reference sequence). J lost 4 bases, V lost 5 bases, and 10 bases had no gene match. In nucleotides, the CDR3 is TGTGCCAGCAGCCTTCGGACAGGGAACGTTTACGAGCAGTACTTC. This codes for CASSLRTGNVYEQYF.

This chain connects TRBV19 to TRBJ2-7; D possibly corresponds to TRBD1 (6 bases). With 4 bases removed from V and 5 bases from J, the gap between germline ends came to 18 bases. The length of the CDR3 is 15 residues. Germline CDR1 reads LNHDA; CDR2 reads SQIVND (reference sequence). In DNA, the CDR3 is TGTGCCAGTAGTAAAACGACAGGAATTCCACACGAGCAGTACTTC. Translating gives CASSKTTGIPHEQYF.

The gene calls are TRBV7-9 and TRBJ1-2; a possible D gene is TRBD1 (5 bases). Germline V gene lookup returns CDR1 SEHNR and CDR2 FQNEAQ (reference sequence). The germline V and J ends were trimmed by 5 bases and 7 bases, with 17 bases remaining between them. The CDR3 runs to 14 residues. As DNA, the CDR3 is TGTGCCAGCAGCAAAGGGACGGGAATCGCTGGCTACACCTTC. It specifies CASSKGTGIAGYTF.

The V call is TRBV6-2 or TRBV6-3, the J call TRBJ1-5; D perhaps matches TRBD1 (5 bases). Trimming removed 2 bases at V and 4 bases at J, with 6 bases between. Per germline, CDR1 MNHEY and CDR2 SVGEGT. This CDR3 contains 13 residues. The DNA of the CDR3 is TGTGCCAGCAGTTACGGGGCGAATCAGCCCCAGCATTTT. Translated, it gives CASSYGANQPQHF.

The rearrangement joins TRBV11-3 to TRBJ1-1, with D possibly being TRBD1 (5 bases). The CDR3 totals 12 residues. V dropped 8 bases and J dropped 10 bases, with 17 bases sitting between them. The V gene's germline CDR1 is SGHNT and CDR2 YENEEA. The CDR3 region has the DNA TGTGCCAGCGGCTCAGATGCGGGGGGAGCTTTCTTT. Translated: CASGSDAGGAFF.

J is TRBJ1-2 and V is TRBV19, with D tentatively TRBD1 (6 bases). The length of the CDR3 is 14 residues. Germline V gene sequence: CDR1 LNHDA, CDR2 SQIVND (reference sequence). Trimming took 6 bases from V and 2 from J, leaving 13 bases between them. CDR3 in DNA: TGTGCCAGTAGCCCCAGGGGCCTAAACTATGGCTACACCTTC. Its translation: CASSPRGLNYGYTF.

The CDR3 DNA reads TGTGCCAGTAGTATCCTCCCTTACACAGATACGCAGTATTTT. Amino acids: CASSILPYTDTQYF. The V and J genes are TRBV19 and TRBJ2-3; D unclear. The germline CDR1 and CDR2 sequences are LNHDA and SQIVND (reference sequence). Trimming shortened V by 3 bases and J by 2 bases, and 9 bases separated the two germline ends. This CDR3 has 14 residues.

The rearrangement links TRBV12-5 to TRBJ2-7; 7 nucleotides line up with TRBD2. J gave up 2 bases and V 0 bases, and 13 bases lay outside the gene matches. The germline CDR1 and CDR2 sequences are LGHNT and FRNRAP. This CDR3 spans 18 amino acids. Here the CDR3 DNA reads TGTGCTAGTGGTTTGGTACCGCCGGCTAGCGGATTAACCTACGAGCAGTACTTC. This codes for CASGLVPPASGLTYEQYF. Full variable domain (remainder filled in from reference TRBV12-5 and TRBJ2-7): DARVTQTPRHKVTEMGQEVTMRCQPILGHNTVFWYRQTMMQGLELLAYFRNRAPLDDSGMPKDRFSAEMPDATLATLKIQPSEPRDSAVYFCASGLVPPASGLTYEQYFGPGTRLTVT.

This clone was detected a few times. The chain uses TRBV5-8 and TRBJ2-5; TRBD2 matches 7 bases. The CDR3 is 17 residues long. The germline V gene has CDR1 SGHTS and CDR2 YDEGEE. V shed 0 bases and J 2 bases; nucleotides not matched to a gene: 10. The CDR3 region has the DNA TGTGCCAGCAGCTTGGCCGGGAGCGGGGCGGGTCAAGAGACCCAGTACTTC. Its protein product is CASSLAGSGAGQETQYF.